This TCR beta chain comes out of a study of post-analysis software for immune sequencing data. About the study: Disease trajectories encompassed relapsing-remitting, secondary progressive and progressive-relapsing multiple sclerosis. Findings of the study overall: Relative to controls, patients with multiple sclerosis showed significantly lower normalized Chao1 diversity. TRBV5-6, TRBV5-1 and TRBV20-1 were among roughly 5 TRBV segments more frequent in patients than controls. Same-batch preparations were strongly co-clustered by F measure.

In its sample, this clonotype was seen a few times. Antigen unknown. Sequencing libraries made from TCR beta cDNA carried unique molecular identifiers. TCRdb fed the PCR reads into MiXCR, producing one record per CDR3 protein. Of roughly 410,000 distinct CDR3 sequences listed, roughly 36% were seen once; the top ten hold under 15%. The length of the CDR3 is 14 residues. Germline values: CDR1 SGDLS, CDR2 YYNGEE. Trimming removed 3 bases from V and 12 bases from J; junction bases left unmatched: 8. Sequenced input: blood. The J gene is TRBJ1-6, the V gene TRBV9, with 8 bases lining up with TRBD1. This receptor was identified in a girl aged 10-17 years with multiple sclerosis. The CDR3 region has the DNA TGTGCCAGCAGCGCGGAGGGACAGGATCTACCCCTCCACTTT. Translation gives CASSAEGQDLPLHF.